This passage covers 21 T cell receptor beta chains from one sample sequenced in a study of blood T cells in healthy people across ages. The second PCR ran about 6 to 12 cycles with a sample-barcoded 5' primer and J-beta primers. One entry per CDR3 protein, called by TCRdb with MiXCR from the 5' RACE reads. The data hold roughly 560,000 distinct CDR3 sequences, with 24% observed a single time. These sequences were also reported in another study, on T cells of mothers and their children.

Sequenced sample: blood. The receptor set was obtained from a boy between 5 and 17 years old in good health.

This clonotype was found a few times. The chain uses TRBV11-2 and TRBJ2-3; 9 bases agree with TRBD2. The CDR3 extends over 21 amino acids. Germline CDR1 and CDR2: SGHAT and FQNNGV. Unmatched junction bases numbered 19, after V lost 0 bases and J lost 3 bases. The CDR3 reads CASSLDLNRLAALPGTDTQYF. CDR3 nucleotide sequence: TGTGCCAGCAGCTTAGACCTAAACCGACTAGCGGCCCTCCCAGGGACAGATACGCAGTATTTT.

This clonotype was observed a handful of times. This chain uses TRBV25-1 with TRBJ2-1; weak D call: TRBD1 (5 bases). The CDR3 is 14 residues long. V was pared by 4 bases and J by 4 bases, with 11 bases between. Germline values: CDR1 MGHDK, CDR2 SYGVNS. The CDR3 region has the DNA TGTGCCAGCAGTGGAGTAGCAGGGTACAATGAGCAGTTCTTC. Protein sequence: CASSGVAGYNEQFF.

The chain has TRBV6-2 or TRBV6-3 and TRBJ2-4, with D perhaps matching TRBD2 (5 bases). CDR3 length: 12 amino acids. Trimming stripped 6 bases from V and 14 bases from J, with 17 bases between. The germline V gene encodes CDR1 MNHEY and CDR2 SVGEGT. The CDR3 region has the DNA TGTGCCAGCAGAATCCCGTCGGGATCCGAGTACTTC. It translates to CASRIPSGSEYF.

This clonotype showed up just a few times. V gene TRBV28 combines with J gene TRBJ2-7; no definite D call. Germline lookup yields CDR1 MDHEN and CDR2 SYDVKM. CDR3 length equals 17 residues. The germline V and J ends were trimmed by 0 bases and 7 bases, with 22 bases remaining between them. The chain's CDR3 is CASSLWQWTVTPGEQYF. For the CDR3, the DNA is TGTGCCAGCAGTTTATGGCAGTGGACCGTCACTCCCGGGGAGCAGTACTTC.

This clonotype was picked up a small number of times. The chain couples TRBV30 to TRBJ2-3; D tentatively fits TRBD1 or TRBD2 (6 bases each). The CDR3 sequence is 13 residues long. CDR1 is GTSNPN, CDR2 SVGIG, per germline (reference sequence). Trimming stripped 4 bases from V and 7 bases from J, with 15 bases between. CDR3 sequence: CAWMVGGHHTQYF. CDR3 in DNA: TGTGCCTGGATGGTCGGGGGACACCATACGCAGTATTTT.

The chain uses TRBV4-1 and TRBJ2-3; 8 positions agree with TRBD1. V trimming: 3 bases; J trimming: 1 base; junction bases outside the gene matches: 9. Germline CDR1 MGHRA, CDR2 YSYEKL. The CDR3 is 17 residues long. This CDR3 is CASSQWAGGGGTDTQYF. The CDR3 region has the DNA TGCGCCAGCAGCCAGTGGGCAGGGGGCGGGGGCACAGATACGCAGTATTTT.

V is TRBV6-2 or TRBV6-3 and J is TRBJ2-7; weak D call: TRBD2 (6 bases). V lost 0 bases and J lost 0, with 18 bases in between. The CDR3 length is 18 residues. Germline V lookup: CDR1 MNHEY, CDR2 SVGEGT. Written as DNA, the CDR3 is TGTGCCAGCAGTTACTCGAATCGGTCAGGAGGGCCCTCCTACGAGCAGTACTTC. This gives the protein CASSYSNRSGGPSYEQYF.

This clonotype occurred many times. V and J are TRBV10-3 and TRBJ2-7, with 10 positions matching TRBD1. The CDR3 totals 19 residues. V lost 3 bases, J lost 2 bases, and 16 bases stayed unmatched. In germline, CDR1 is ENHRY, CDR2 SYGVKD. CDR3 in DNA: TGTGCCATCAGTGAACCGGGACAGGGGTTCATGGAACCCGCCTACGAGCAGTACTTC. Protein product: CAISEPGQGFMEPAYEQYF.

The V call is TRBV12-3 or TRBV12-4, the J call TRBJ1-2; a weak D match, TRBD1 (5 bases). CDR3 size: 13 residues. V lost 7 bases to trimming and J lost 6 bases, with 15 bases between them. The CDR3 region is CASIQNPGDGYTF. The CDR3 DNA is TGTGCCAGCATTCAAAACCCGGGGGATGGCTACACCTTC.

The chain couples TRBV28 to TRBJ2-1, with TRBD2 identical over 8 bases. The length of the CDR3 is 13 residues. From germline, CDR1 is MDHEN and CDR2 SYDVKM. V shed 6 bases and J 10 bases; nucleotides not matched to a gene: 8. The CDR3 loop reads CASRAFLAGEQFF. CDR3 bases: TGTGCCAGCAGGGCCTTCTTAGCGGGGGAGCAGTTCTTC.

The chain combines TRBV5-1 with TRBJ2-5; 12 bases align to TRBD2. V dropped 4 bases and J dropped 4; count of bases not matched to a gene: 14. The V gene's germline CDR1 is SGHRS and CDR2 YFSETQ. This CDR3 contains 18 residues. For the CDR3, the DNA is TGCGCCAGCAGCGTAGGGACTAGCGGGTCCAAGACGGGAGAGACCCAGTACTTC. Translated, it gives CASSVGTSGSKTGETQYF.

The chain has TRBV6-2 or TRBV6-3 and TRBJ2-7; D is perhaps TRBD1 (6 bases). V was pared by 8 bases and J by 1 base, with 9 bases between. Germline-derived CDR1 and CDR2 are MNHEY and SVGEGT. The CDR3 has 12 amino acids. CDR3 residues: CASFGQSYEQYF. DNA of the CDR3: TGTGCCAGCTTCGGACAGTCCTACGAGCAGTACTTC.

DNA for the CDR3: TGCGCCAGCAGCCAAGGTCCGGGGGGTTCCAATGAAAAACTGTTTTTT. This gives the protein CASSQGPGGSNEKLFF. The rearrangement uses TRBV4-1 and TRBJ1-4; a possible D gene is TRBD1 (5 bases). Germline CDR1 is MGHRA and CDR2 is YSYEKL. V dropped 1 base and J dropped 5 bases, with 14 bases sitting between them. The CDR3 runs 16 residues.

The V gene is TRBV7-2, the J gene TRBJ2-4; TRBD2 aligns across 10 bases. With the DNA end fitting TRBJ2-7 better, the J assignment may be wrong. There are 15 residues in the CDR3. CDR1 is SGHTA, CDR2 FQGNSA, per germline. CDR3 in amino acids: CASSPSGLAVYEQYF. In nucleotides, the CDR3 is TGTGCCAGCAGCCCCAGCGGACTAGCGGTCTACGAGCAGTACTTC.

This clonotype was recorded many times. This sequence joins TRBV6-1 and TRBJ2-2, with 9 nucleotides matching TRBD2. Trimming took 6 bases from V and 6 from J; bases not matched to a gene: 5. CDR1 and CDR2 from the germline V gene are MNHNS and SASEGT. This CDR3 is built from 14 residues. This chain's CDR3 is CASRTSGEAGELFF. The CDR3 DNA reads TGTGCCAGCAGGACTAGCGGAGAGGCCGGGGAGCTGTTTTTT.

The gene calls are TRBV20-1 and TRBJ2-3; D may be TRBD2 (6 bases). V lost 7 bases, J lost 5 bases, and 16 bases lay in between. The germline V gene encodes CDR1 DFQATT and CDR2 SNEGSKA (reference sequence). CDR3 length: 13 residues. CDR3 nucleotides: TGCAGTGTCCGCGGGGCCCGGGGAGATACGCAGTATTTT. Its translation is CSVRGARGDTQYF.

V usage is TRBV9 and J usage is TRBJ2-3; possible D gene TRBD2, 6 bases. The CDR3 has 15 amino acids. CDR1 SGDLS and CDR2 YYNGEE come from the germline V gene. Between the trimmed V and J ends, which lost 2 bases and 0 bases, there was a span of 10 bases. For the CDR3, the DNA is TGTGCCAGCAGCGTCCATGCGGGGAGCACAGATACGCAGTATTTT. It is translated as CASSVHAGSTDTQYF.

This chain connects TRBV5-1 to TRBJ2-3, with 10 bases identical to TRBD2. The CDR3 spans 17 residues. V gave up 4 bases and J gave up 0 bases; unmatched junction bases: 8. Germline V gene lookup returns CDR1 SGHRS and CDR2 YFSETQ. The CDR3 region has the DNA TGCGCCAGCAGCAATAGCGGGGGGCGAACTAGCACAGATACGCAGTATTTT. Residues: CASSNSGGRTSTDTQYF.

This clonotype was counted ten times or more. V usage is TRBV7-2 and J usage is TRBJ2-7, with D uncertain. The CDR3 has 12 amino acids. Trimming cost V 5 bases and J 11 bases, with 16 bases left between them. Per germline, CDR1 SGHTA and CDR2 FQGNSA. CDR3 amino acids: CASSATPGPKYF. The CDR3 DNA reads TGTGCCAGCAGCGCTACTCCGGGTCCTAAGTACTTC.

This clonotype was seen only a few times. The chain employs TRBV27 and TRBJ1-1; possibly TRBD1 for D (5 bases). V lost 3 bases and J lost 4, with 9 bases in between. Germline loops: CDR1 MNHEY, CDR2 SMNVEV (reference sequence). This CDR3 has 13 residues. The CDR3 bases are TGTGCCAGCAGTTTTACAGGCGGCACTGAAGCTTTCTTT. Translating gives CASSFTGGTEAFF.

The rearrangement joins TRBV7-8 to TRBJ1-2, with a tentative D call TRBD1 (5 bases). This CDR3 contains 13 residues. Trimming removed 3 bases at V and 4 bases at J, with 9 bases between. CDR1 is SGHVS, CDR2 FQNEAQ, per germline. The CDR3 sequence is CASSFETAYGYTF. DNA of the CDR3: TGTGCCAGCAGCTTCGAGACAGCCTATGGCTACACCTTC.